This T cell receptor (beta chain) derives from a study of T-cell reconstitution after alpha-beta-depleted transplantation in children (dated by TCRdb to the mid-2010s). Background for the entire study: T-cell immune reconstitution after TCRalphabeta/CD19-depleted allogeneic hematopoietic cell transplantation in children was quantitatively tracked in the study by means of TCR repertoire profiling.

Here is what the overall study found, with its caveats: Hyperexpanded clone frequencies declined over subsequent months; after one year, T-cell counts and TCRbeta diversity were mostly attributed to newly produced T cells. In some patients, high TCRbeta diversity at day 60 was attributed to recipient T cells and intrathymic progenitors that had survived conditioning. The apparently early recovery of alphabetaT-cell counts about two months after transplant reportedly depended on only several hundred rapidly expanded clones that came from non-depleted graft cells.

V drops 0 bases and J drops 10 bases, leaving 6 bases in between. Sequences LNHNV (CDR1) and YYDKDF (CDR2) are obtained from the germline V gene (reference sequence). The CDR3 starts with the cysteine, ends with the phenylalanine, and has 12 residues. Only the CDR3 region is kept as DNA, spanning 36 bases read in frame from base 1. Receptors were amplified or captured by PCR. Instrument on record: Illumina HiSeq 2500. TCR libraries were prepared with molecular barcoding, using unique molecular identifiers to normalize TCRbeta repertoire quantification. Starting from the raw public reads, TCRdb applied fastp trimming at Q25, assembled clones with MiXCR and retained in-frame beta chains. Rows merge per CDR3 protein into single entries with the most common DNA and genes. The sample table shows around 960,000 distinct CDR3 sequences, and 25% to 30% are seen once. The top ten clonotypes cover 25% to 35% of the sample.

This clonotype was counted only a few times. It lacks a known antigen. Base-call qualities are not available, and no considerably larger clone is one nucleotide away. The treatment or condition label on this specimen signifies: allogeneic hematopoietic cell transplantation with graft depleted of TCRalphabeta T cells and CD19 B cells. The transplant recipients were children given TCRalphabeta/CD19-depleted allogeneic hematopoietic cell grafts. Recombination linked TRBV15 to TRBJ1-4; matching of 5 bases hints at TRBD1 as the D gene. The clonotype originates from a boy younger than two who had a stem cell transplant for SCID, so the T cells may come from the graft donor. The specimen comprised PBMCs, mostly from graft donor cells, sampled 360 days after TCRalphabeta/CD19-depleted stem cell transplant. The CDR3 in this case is CATSRDGGKLFF. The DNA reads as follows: TGTGCCACCAGCAGAGACGGGGGAAAACTGTTTTTT.